The rows below give T cell receptor beta chains drawn from one sample of a study of cytomegalovirus exposure and HLA in healthy donors. TCRdb's copy holds only in-frame clones and misses some; the assay was immunoSEQ multiplex PCR. The data contain roughly 240,000 clones, 82% of them seen just once; the ten biggest clones take up 5.4%. Sequenced input: PBMCs. All receptors derive from a middle-aged woman in good health and CMV-seropositive. Each CDR3 is given with its conserved first and last residue. D genes are given only for firm matches. Expanded clones are given a class, and other clones once, few, many or no size at all.

j_gene: TRBJ1-2
abundance: -
d_gene: TRBD1
len: 13
v_gene: TRBV27
CDR3aa: CASAGQGANGYTF
CDR3nt: TGTGCCAGCGCGGGTCAGGGGGCAAATGGCTACACCTTC

j_gene: TRBJ1-4
abundance: -
d_gene: -
len: 13
v_gene: TRBV5-1
CDR3aa: CASSQTSDEKLFF
CDR3nt: TGCGCCAGCAGCCAAACGAGTGATGAAAAACTGTTTTTT

j_gene: TRBJ2-5
abundance: -
d_gene: TRBD2
len: 13
v_gene: TRBV19
CDR3aa: CASSRLAQETQYF
CDR3nt: TGTGCCAGTAGTCGACTAGCGCAAGAGACCCAGTACTTC

j_gene: TRBJ1-1
abundance: -
d_gene: -
len: 14
v_gene: TRBV29-1
CDR3aa: CSVEGFGVKTEAFF
CDR3nt: TGCAGCGTTGAAGGGTTCGGGGTTAAGACTGAAGCTTTCTTT

j_gene: TRBJ1-5
abundance: -
d_gene: -
len: 15
v_gene: TRBV4-3
CDR3aa: CASSQDRSFNQPQHF
CDR3nt: TGCGCCAGCAGCCAAGACAGGTCCTTCAATCAGCCCCAGCATTTT

j_gene: TRBJ2-7
abundance: -
d_gene: -
len: 15
v_gene: TRBV10-3
CDR3aa: CAISDPGRGYYEQYF
CDR3nt: TGTGCCATCAGTGATCCCGGCAGGGGATACTACGAGCAGTACTTC

j_gene: TRBJ1-2
abundance: -
d_gene: -
len: 17
v_gene: TRBV7-2
CDR3aa: CASSLGGAREKAYGYTF
CDR3nt: TGTGCCAGCAGCTTAGGGGGAGCAAGGGAAAAGGCCTATGGCTACACCTTC

j_gene: TRBJ1-6
abundance: -
d_gene: TRBD1
len: 13
v_gene: TRBV30
CDR3aa: CAWKGTGDSPLHF
CDR3nt: TGTGCCTGGAAGGGGACAGGGGATTCACCCCTCCACTTT

j_gene: TRBJ1-1
abundance: few
d_gene: -
len: 14
v_gene: TRBV7-9
CDR3aa: CASSLGRGWTEAFF
CDR3nt: TGTGCCAGCAGCTTAGGGCGGGGCTGGACTGAAGCTTTCTTT

j_gene: TRBJ2-7
abundance: -
d_gene: TRBD2
len: 15
v_gene: TRBV6-5
CDR3aa: CASSLIRDYFYEQYF
CDR3nt: TGTGCCAGCAGTCTTATTAGGGACTATTTCTACGAGCAGTACTTC

j_gene: TRBJ2-7
abundance: few
d_gene: TRBD1
len: 16
v_gene: TRBV5-1
CDR3aa: CASSVRPGQGTYEQYF
CDR3nt: TGCGCCAGCAGCGTAAGACCGGGACAGGGGACCTACGAGCAGTACTTC

j_gene: TRBJ2-7
abundance: -
d_gene: -
len: 14
v_gene: TRBV2
CDR3aa: CASSERLTDYEQYF
CDR3nt: TGTGCCAGCAGTGAGAGACTAACTGATTACGAGCAGTACTTC

j_gene: TRBJ2-1
abundance: -
d_gene: TRBD2
len: 15
v_gene: TRBV5-4
CDR3aa: CASSVGTTNYNEQFF
CDR3nt: TGTGCCAGCAGCGTCGGGACTACCAACTACAATGAGCAGTTCTTC

j_gene: TRBJ2-1
abundance: -
d_gene: -
len: 14
v_gene: TRBV30
CDR3aa: CAWSVGQSYNEQFF
CDR3nt: TGTGCCTGGAGTGTAGGACAATCTTACAATGAGCAGTTCTTC

j_gene: TRBJ2-7
abundance: -
d_gene: -
len: 15
v_gene: TRBV6-6
CDR3aa: CASSYIPRSAYEQYF
CDR3nt: TGTGCCAGCAGTTATATACCCCGGAGCGCCTACGAGCAGTACTTC

j_gene: TRBJ1-6
abundance: -
d_gene: TRBD1
len: 15
v_gene: TRBV6-6
CDR3aa: CASSSLDRGNSPLHF
CDR3nt: TGTGCCAGCAGTTCCTTGGACAGGGGTAATTCCCCCCTCCACTTT

j_gene: TRBJ1-2
abundance: -
d_gene: -
len: 15
v_gene: TRBV6-5
CDR3aa: CASSYSNFGGYGYTF
CDR3nt: TGTGCCAGCAGTTACTCGAATTTTGGGGGGTATGGCTACACCTTC

j_gene: TRBJ1-1
abundance: -
d_gene: -
len: 14
v_gene: TRBV6-1
CDR3aa: CASSEGAMNTEAFF
CDR3nt: TGTGCCAGCAGTGAAGGTGCTATGAACACTGAAGCTTTCTTT

j_gene: TRBJ2-5
abundance: -
d_gene: TRBD2
len: 14
v_gene: TRBV30
CDR3aa: CAWIPSGGAETQYF
CDR3nt: TGTGCCTGGATCCCTAGCGGGGGGGCTGAGACCCAGTACTTC

j_gene: TRBJ1-2
abundance: once
d_gene: -
len: 12
v_gene: TRBV27
CDR3aa: CASSLSGSGYTF
CDR3nt: TGTGCCAGCAGTTTATCAGGGAGTGGCTACACCTTC

j_gene: TRBJ1-1
abundance: once
d_gene: -
len: 14
v_gene: TRBV9
CDR3aa: CASSGVVMDTEAFF
CDR3nt: TGTGCCAGCAGCGGCGTCGTGATGGACACTGAAGCTTTCTTT

j_gene: TRBJ2-3
abundance: -
d_gene: TRBD2
len: 17
v_gene: TRBV9
CDR3aa: CASSLQPAGGVTDTQYF
CDR3nt: TGTGCCAGCAGCTTACAACCAGCGGGAGGGGTGACAGATACGCAGTATTTT

j_gene: TRBJ2-2
abundance: few
d_gene: -
len: 16
v_gene: TRBV4-2
CDR3aa: CASSQIGAGNTGELFF
CDR3nt: TGTGCCAGCAGCCAAATAGGCGCAGGTAACACCGGGGAGCTGTTTTTT

j_gene: TRBJ1-1
abundance: -
d_gene: -
len: 15
v_gene: TRBV19
CDR3aa: CASSIGGYLNTEAFF
CDR3nt: TGTGCCAGTAGTATTGGAGGCTACCTGAACACTGAAGCTTTCTTT

j_gene: TRBJ2-5
abundance: -
d_gene: TRBD2
len: 16
v_gene: TRBV5-1
CDR3aa: CASSILRGGQGETQYF
CDR3nt: TGCGCCAGCAGCATTCTTAGGGGAGGGCAGGGCGAGACCCAGTACTTC

j_gene: TRBJ1-1
abundance: -
d_gene: -
len: 17
v_gene: TRBV15
CDR3aa: CATSRDYRRNLNTEAFF
CDR3nt: TGTGCCACCAGCAGAGATTACAGGCGGAACCTGAACACTGAAGCTTTCTTT

j_gene: TRBJ2-1
abundance: -
d_gene: TRBD2
len: 18
v_gene: TRBV4-1
CDR3aa: CASSQPRGAGGLNNEQFF
CDR3nt: TGCGCCAGCAGCCAACCCCGGGGGGCGGGAGGGCTCAACAATGAGCAGTTCTTC

j_gene: TRBJ1-2
abundance: -
d_gene: -
len: 15
v_gene: TRBV9
CDR3aa: CASSPSGGNGYGYTF
CDR3nt: TGTGCCAGCAGCCCAAGCGGGGGTAACGGCTATGGCTACACCTTC

j_gene: TRBJ1-4
abundance: -
d_gene: TRBD1
len: 14
v_gene: TRBV10-2
CDR3aa: CASRRGQGTEKLFF
CDR3nt: TGCGCCAGCAGGAGGGGACAGGGGACTGAAAAACTGTTTTTT

j_gene: TRBJ2-5
abundance: -
d_gene: TRBD2
len: 17
v_gene: TRBV27
CDR3aa: CASSPLPASGRKETQYF
CDR3nt: TGTGCCAGCAGCCCATTACCCGCCAGCGGGAGGAAAGAGACCCAGTACTTC

j_gene: TRBJ2-7
abundance: few
d_gene: TRBD2
len: 14
v_gene: TRBV19
CDR3aa: CASSSGWREGEQYF
CDR3nt: TGTGCCAGTAGTAGTGGCTGGCGGGAGGGCGAGCAGTACTTC

j_gene: TRBJ2-5
abundance: -
d_gene: TRBD2
len: 15
v_gene: TRBV11-3
CDR3aa: CASRPPGGGSPTQYF
CDR3nt: TGTGCCAGCAGACCCCCGGGAGGCGGCTCCCCGACCCAGTACTTC

j_gene: TRBJ1-1
abundance: -
d_gene: TRBD1
len: 13
v_gene: TRBV6-1
CDR3aa: CAGTGGLNTEAFF
CDR3nt: TGTGCCGGGACAGGGGGCTTGAACACTGAAGCTTTCTTT

j_gene: TRBJ2-2
abundance: once
d_gene: TRBD2
len: 16
v_gene: TRBV7-9
CDR3aa: CASSSLTSANTGELFF
CDR3nt: TGTGCCAGCAGCTCGCTGACTAGCGCTAACACCGGGGAGCTGTTTTTT

j_gene: TRBJ1-1
abundance: -
d_gene: -
len: 16
v_gene: TRBV30
CDR3aa: CAWSPPGRGRSTEAFF
CDR3nt: TGTGCCTGGAGTCCCCCCGGTAGAGGGAGGAGCACTGAAGCTTTCTTT

j_gene: TRBJ2-5
abundance: -
d_gene: -
len: 14
v_gene: TRBV6-6
CDR3aa: CASSYSDNKETQYF
CDR3nt: TGTGCCAGCAGTTACTCAGATAACAAAGAGACCCAGTACTTC

j_gene: TRBJ1-1
abundance: -
d_gene: -
len: 15
v_gene: TRBV4-3
CDR3aa: CASSQDRRQKAEAFF
CDR3nt: TGCGCCAGCAGCCAAGATCGTCGTCAGAAAGCTGAAGCTTTCTTT

j_gene: TRBJ2-1
abundance: -
d_gene: -
len: 13
v_gene: TRBV6-5
CDR3aa: CASKTGGGNEQFF
CDR3nt: TGTGCCAGCAAAACAGGGGGAGGGAATGAGCAGTTCTTC

j_gene: TRBJ2-3
abundance: once
d_gene: -
len: 17
v_gene: TRBV4-1
CDR3aa: CASSQDPTSFVEDTQYF
CDR3nt: TGCGCCAGCAGCCAAGATCCCACTAGTTTTGTTGAAGATACGCAGTATTTT

j_gene: TRBJ1-1
abundance: -
d_gene: -
len: 12
v_gene: TRBV5-6
CDR3aa: CASSWGDTEAFF
CDR3nt: TGTGCCAGCAGCTGGGGGGACACTGAAGCTTTCTTT

j_gene: TRBJ2-3
abundance: -
d_gene: -
len: 13
v_gene: TRBV18
CDR3aa: CASSPRRADTQYF
CDR3nt: TGTGCCAGCTCACCACGGAGGGCAGATACGCAGTATTTT

j_gene: TRBJ1-2
abundance: few
d_gene: -
len: 15
v_gene: TRBV7-7
CDR3aa: CASSQGREFVDGYTF
CDR3nt: TGTGCTAGCAGCCAAGGGAGGGAATTCGTGGATGGCTACACCTTC

j_gene: TRBJ1-2
abundance: few
d_gene: -
len: 13
v_gene: TRBV7-2
CDR3aa: CASSLMGLSGYTF
CDR3nt: TGTGCCAGCAGCTTAATGGGGCTATCCGGCTACACCTTC